The present T cell receptor (beta chain) was sequenced within a study of control samples from healthy donors and cancer patients. Measured with immunoSEQ multiplex PCR; TCRdb has only the in-frame clones, and not every one. The repertoire holds roughly 41,000 clones, about 94% seen once, with roughly a quarter in the top ten. This clone is a singleton in its sample. This receptor was taken from a man aged 60 to 75 in good health. Material: blood.

DNA of the CDR3: TGTGCCAGCAGCTTGTCATCCAGGGCAAAAGAGACCCAGTACTTC. Its protein is CASSLSSRAKETQYF. V is TRBV5-4 and J is TRBJ2-5, with D possibly matching TRBD1 (5 bases). V dropped 1 base and J dropped 3 bases, with 13 bases sitting between them. CDR3 size: 15 residues. Looked up from germline, CDR1 is SGHNT and CDR2 is YYREEE (reference sequence).